One sample yielded the 21 T cell receptor beta chains listed below, sequenced in a study of blood T cell repertoires in COVID-19. Using immunoSEQ multiplex PCR, the repertoire was profiled, and TCRdb retains in-frame clones only, with some absent. The sample includes about 140,000 clones, 70% to 85% seen only once; the top ten take roughly 1.7%. The specimen was PBMCs or T cells enriched from blood (not recorded which). These receptors all stem from a woman aged 18-30 years who had been exposed to COVID-19.

The genes are TRBV29-1 and TRBJ1-1, with 7 positions matching TRBD1. Germline V CDR1 and CDR2: SQVTM, ANQGSEA. Trimming removed 4 bases from V and 0 bases from J; junction bases left unmatched: 5. This CDR3 has 14 residues. CDR3 DNA: TGCAGCGTTGGAACCGGGACAGTGAACACTGAAGCTTTCTTT. This translates into CSVGTGTVNTEAFF.

The chain couples TRBV18 to TRBJ2-7, with 11 bases fitting TRBD1. CDR3 length: 19 amino acids. From germline, CDR1 is KGHSH and CDR2 LQKENI. The ends lost 2 bases at V and 2 bases at J; junction bases unmatched: 14. Here the CDR3 reads CASSPGTGGWSRTTYEQYF. Written as DNA, the CDR3 is TGTGCCAGCTCACCAGGGACAGGGGGGTGGTCCAGAACAACCTACGAGCAGTACTTC.

V usage is TRBV28 and J usage is TRBJ1-5; TRBD1 matches at 11 bases. Germline CDR1 and CDR2: MDHEN and SYDVKM. This CDR3 is built from 15 residues. Trimming cost V 8 bases and J 5 bases; bases outside gene matches: 8. CDR3 DNA sequence: TGTGCCAGCCTTCTTGGGACAGGGGGTTATCAGCCCCAGCATTTT. This gives the protein CASLLGTGGYQPQHF.

V gene TRBV25-1 combines with J gene TRBJ2-1; 12 bases are shared with TRBD2. The J segment lost 15 bases and the V segment lost 4 bases, leaving 7 bases of the junction unmatched. Looked up from germline, CDR1 is MGHDK and CDR2 is SYGVNS. The CDR3 consists of 13 residues. The CDR3 bases are TGTGCCAGCAGTGGTTCTAGCGGGAGGGTGCGGTTCTTC. It specifies CASSGSSGRVRFF.

The chain is built from TRBV13 and TRBJ2-7; 12 positions agree with TRBD2. From germline, CDR1 is PRHDT and CDR2 FYEKMQ (reference sequence). The ends lost 2 bases at V and 7 bases at J; junction bases unmatched: 9. The CDR3 is made up of 16 amino acids. This chain's CDR3 is CASSLTRLAGVGEQYF. The DNA for the CDR3 is TGTGCCAGCAGCTTAACCCGACTAGCGGGAGTGGGAGAGCAGTACTTC. Drawing the rest from reference TRBV13 and TRBJ2-7, the complete variable domain is AAGVIQSPRHLIKEKRETATLKCYPIPRHDTVYWYQQGPGQDPQFLISFYEKMQSDKGSIPDRFSAQQFSDYHSELNMSSLELGDSALYFCASSLTRLAGVGEQYFGPGTRLTVT.

CDR3 nucleotide sequence: TGTGCCAGTAGTAAAAACAGGGAGAACACTGAAGCTTTCTTT. Translating it yields CASSKNRENTEAFF. This chain connects TRBV19 to TRBJ1-1; TRBD1 is a possible D gene (6 bases). Per the germline V gene, CDR1 is LNHDA and CDR2 is SQIVND (reference sequence). The CDR3 covers 14 residues. V shed 4 bases and J shed 1 base, with 10 bases lying between them.

The chain recombines TRBV6-5 with TRBJ1-2; D is possibly TRBD1 (6 bases). The CDR3 covers 11 residues. The ends were cut back, 5 bases at V and 10 bases at J, with 11 bases in the middle. Germline CDR1 MNHEY, CDR2 SVGAGI. The CDR3 protein is CASSNGQIYTF. CDR3 coding DNA: TGTGCCAGCAGTAACGGACAGATCTACACCTTC.

The count of this clone is one. The rearrangement joins TRBV2 to TRBJ1-1, with no clear D. CDR3 length: 14 residues. The ends were cut back, 11 bases at V and 0 bases at J, with 16 bases in the middle. Per germline, CDR1 SNHLY and CDR2 FYNNEI. CDR3 DNA sequence: TGTGCCGGGTCGTTTGGGGAGGTGAACACTGAAGCTTTCTTT. Encoded protein: CAGSFGEVNTEAFF.

The chain uses TRBV10-2 and TRBJ1-6, with 7 nucleotides matching TRBD1. The CDR3 length is 15 residues. Trimming removed 6 bases from V and 5 bases from J; junction bases left unmatched: 7. Germline assignment: CDR1 WSHSY and CDR2 SAAADI. The CDR3 spells CASRVGGANNSPLHF. CDR3 sequence (DNA): TGCGCCAGCAGGGTAGGGGGCGCGAATAATTCACCCCTCCACTTT.

CDR3 sequence reads: CASVPGTVTTSGRGTQYF. The DNA of the CDR3 is TGTGCCAGCGTCCCGGGGACAGTAACGACTAGCGGGAGGGGTACGCAGTATTTT. The rearrangement uses TRBV11-2 and TRBJ2-3; TRBD2 aligns across 14 bases. The CDR3 has 18 residues. Trimming removed 8 bases from V and 8 bases from J; junction bases left unmatched: 18. The germline gives CDR1 SGHAT, CDR2 FQNNGV.

The chain uses TRBV12-3 or TRBV12-4 and TRBJ2-2; D gene uncertain. The CDR3 spans 11 residues. V shed 3 bases and J shed 7 bases, with 3 bases lying between them. The CDR3 reads CASSFRGELFF. The CDR3 bases are TGTGCCAGCAGTTTTCGCGGGGAGCTGTTTTTT.

The V gene is TRBV7-9, the J gene TRBJ2-7; D possibly corresponds to TRBD1 (5 bases). Germline CDR1 reads SEHNR; CDR2 reads FQNEAQ (reference sequence). This CDR3 contains 13 residues. V was trimmed by 6 bases and J by 1 base, leaving 10 bases between them. The CDR3 here is CASSWGESYEQYF. CDR3 in DNA: TGTGCCAGCAGTTGGGGCGAGTCCTACGAGCAGTACTTC. The complete variable domain, with remaining parts taken from reference TRBV7-9 and TRBJ2-7, reads DTGVSQNPRHKITKRGQNVTFRCDPISEHNRLYWYRQTLGQGPEFLTYFQNEAQLEKSRLLSDRFSAERPKGSFSTLEIQRTEQGDSAMYLCASSWGESYEQYFGPGTRLTVT.

This clone appeared a few times. V and J are TRBV7-2 and TRBJ1-6, with a possible D match to TRBD1 (5 bases). CDR3 size: 15 residues. V gave up 1 base and J gave up 10 bases, with 14 bases separating them. The germline gives CDR1 SGHTA, CDR2 FQGNSA. The CDR3 sequence is CASSLVTGGRSPLHF. The CDR3 DNA is TGTGCCAGCAGCTTAGTTACGGGGGGTCGGTCACCCCTCCACTTT.

Here the CDR3 DNA reads TGTGCCAGTAGTATAGCAGGGAATAAGAATCAGCCCCAGCATTTT. Its protein product is CASSIAGNKNQPQHF. J is TRBJ1-5 and V is TRBV19, with D perhaps matching TRBD1 (5 bases). Trimming took 1 base from V and 4 from J, leaving 11 bases between them. The germline CDR1 and CDR2 sequences are LNHDA and SQIVND (reference sequence). This CDR3 is 15 amino acids long. Full variable domain (remainder filled in from reference TRBV19 and TRBJ1-5): DGGITQSPKYLFRKEGQNVTLSCEQNLNHDAMYWYRQDPGQGLRLIYYSQIVNDFQKGDIAEGYSVSREKKESFPLTVTSAQKNPTAFYLCASSIAGNKNQPQHFGDGTRLSIL.

V usage is TRBV9 and J usage is TRBJ1-1; D ambiguous. Germline V lookup: CDR1 SGDLS, CDR2 YYNGEE. The V gene lost 4 bases and the J gene lost 1 base, with 8 bases spanning the gap. This CDR3 contains 13 residues. CDR3 DNA: TGTGCCAGCAGCCCTAAACGGAACACTGAAGCTTTCTTT. This codes for CASSPKRNTEAFF. The whole variable domain, filled in from reference TRBV9 and TRBJ1-1, reads DSGVTQTPKHLITATGQRVTLRCSPRSGDLSVYWYQQSLDQGLQFLIQYYNGEERAKGNILERFSAQQFPDLHSELNLSSLELGDSALYFCASSPKRNTEAFFGQGTRLTVV.

This clone was seen a single time. The gene calls are TRBV27 and TRBJ2-2; D remains unclear. CDR1 and CDR2 from the germline V gene are MNHEY and SMNVEV (reference sequence). V was pared by 5 bases and J by 7 bases, with 5 bases between. The CDR3 covers 11 residues. This chain's CDR3 is CASSLLGELFF. In DNA, the CDR3 is TGTGCCAGCAGTCTCCTCGGGGAGCTGTTTTTT.

Only one count was recorded for this clone. The chain uses TRBV4-1 and TRBJ2-1, with 9 bases that match TRBD2. Unmatched junction bases numbered 12, after V lost 1 base and J lost 5 bases. This CDR3 is 18 amino acids long. Germline loops: CDR1 MGHRA, CDR2 YSYEKL. The CDR3 DNA is TGCGCCAGCAGCCAAGCACGCGGGAGGGCCCCGGTCGACAATGAGCAGTTCTTC. Encoded protein: CASSQARGRAPVDNEQFF.

The chain uses TRBV28 and TRBJ2-3, with 8 positions matching TRBD2. V lost 5 bases to trimming and J lost 0 bases; unmatched junction nucleotides: 7. CDR3 size: 16 residues. CDR1 and CDR2 from the germline V gene are MDHEN and SYDVKM. The CDR3, as DNA: TGTGCCAGCAGTGACCCGGGGGGGGTGAGCACAGATACGCAGTATTTT. It encodes CASSDPGGVSTDTQYF.

The V and J genes are TRBV6-6 and TRBJ1-3; TRBD1 aligns across 9 bases. The CDR3 totals 16 residues. Germline V gene lookup returns CDR1 MNHNY and CDR2 SVGAGI (reference sequence). Unmatched junction bases numbered 8, after V lost 4 bases and J lost 4 bases. CDR3 amino acids: CASSSLQGAAGNTIYF. CDR3 bases: TGTGCCAGCAGTTCACTACAGGGGGCCGCCGGAAACACCATATATTTT.

V and J are TRBV6-2 or TRBV6-3 and TRBJ1-1; 7 bases agree with TRBD1. The V segment lost 4 bases and the J segment 7 bases; nucleotides outside the gene matches: 6. Germline assignment: CDR1 MNHEY and CDR2 SVGEGT. The CDR3 is 13 residues long. The CDR3 nucleotides are TGTGCCAGCAGTTGGACAGGTCTCATTGAAGCTTTCTTT. Its translation: CASSWTGLIEAFF.

As for this clone: Other nucleotide sequences in the sample specify the same CDR3. CDR3 nucleotide sequence: TGTGCCAGCTCACCAAGGACAGGATACGAGCAGTACTTC. Translation gives CASSPRTGYEQYF. This rearrangement joins TRBV18 to TRBJ2-7; 7 nucleotides line up with TRBD1. The junction had 2 bases not matched to a gene; V was cut back by 2 bases and J by 4 bases. There are 13 residues in the CDR3. Germline V CDR1 and CDR2: KGHSH, LQKENI.